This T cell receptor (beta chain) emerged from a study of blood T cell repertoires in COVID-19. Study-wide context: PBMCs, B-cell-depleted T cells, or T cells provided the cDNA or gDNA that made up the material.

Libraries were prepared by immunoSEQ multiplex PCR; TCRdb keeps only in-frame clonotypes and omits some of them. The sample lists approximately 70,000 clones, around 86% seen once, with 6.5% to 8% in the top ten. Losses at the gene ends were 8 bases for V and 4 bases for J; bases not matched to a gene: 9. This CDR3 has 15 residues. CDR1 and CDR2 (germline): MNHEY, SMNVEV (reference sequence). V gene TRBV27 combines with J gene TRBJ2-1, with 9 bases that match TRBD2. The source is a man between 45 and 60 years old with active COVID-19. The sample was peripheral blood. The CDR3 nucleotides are TGTGCCAGCCCTCGGCGGGGGGGGCTTTACAATGAGCAGTTCTTC. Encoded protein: CASPRRGGLYNEQFF.